This TCR beta chain came from a study of T cells after yellow fever vaccination. Study results and limitations: Most clones from primary vaccination were detected again post-booster (roughly 96% CD4, about 88% CD8).

There are many counts of this clonotype. Antigen specificity is unknown. In making TCR cDNA, 5'RACE template switching added a universal primer site and UMIs to it. One entry per CDR3 protein, called by TCRdb with MiXCR from the 5' RACE reads. Of a few hundred thousand distinct CDR3 sequences in the sample, roughly 17% are singletons; the top ten hold roughly 17%. Trimming stripped 2 bases from V and 6 bases from J, with 17 bases between. Germline V CDR1 and CDR2: SGHRS, YFSETQ. The CDR3 is 15 residues long. The J gene is TRBJ2-5, the V gene TRBV5-1; weak D call: TRBD1 (6 bases). This TCR was sampled from a man aged 18-30 years who received the YFV17D yellow fever vaccine. Sequencing was performed on PBMCs, taken less than 6 days after the first yellow fever vaccination. CDR3 protein: CASSFNTGMRKTQYF. CDR3 nucleotide sequence: TGCGCCAGCAGCTTTAACACAGGGATGAGGAAGACCCAGTACTTC.